The 19 T cell receptor beta chains presented below share a single source sample, sequenced in a study of cytomegalovirus exposure and HLA in healthy donors. The PCR used 60 Vbeta and 13 Jbeta primers. Assay used: immunoSEQ multiplex PCR; TCRdb lists only in-frame clones, some missing. The table shows over 100,000 clones, with around 80% occurring only once. The sample comprised PBMCs. The receptor source for this set is a woman between 18 and 29 years old in good health and CMV-seropositive.

Written as DNA, the CDR3 is TGTGCCAGTAGAACATGGGTAAGAGGTGGGGCCAACGTCCTGACTTTC. Residues: CASRTWVRGGANVLTF. V and J are TRBV19 and TRBJ2-6; D call uncertain. V lost 6 bases to trimming and J lost 3 bases, with 15 bases between them. Germline V gene lookup returns CDR1 LNHDA and CDR2 SQIVND (reference sequence). This CDR3 spans 16 amino acids.

This clone was detected only a few times. One end of the junction varies from germline; a read error may be responsible. This rearrangement joins TRBV7-7 to TRBJ2-7, with 9 positions matching TRBD1. The CDR3 covers 14 residues. CDR1 is SSHAT and CDR2 is FNYEAQ in the germline V gene (reference sequence). CDR3 coding DNA: TGTGCTAGCAGCCCAGGGACAGGGAGCTACGAGCAGTACTTC. Its translation is CASSPGTGSYEQYF.

CDR3 residues: CASSLGLAMNTGELFF. CDR3 nucleotide sequence: TGTGCCAGCAGCTTGGGACTAGCGATGAACACCGGGGAGCTGTTTTTT. The rearrangement links TRBV5-6 to TRBJ2-2; the match to TRBD2 covers 8 bases. This CDR3 has 16 residues. Germline lookup yields CDR1 SGHDT and CDR2 YYEEEE. V gave up 0 bases and J gave up 1 base; unmatched junction bases: 2. The full variable domain, its missing parts supplied by reference TRBV5-6 and TRBJ2-2, is DAGVTQSPTHLIKTRGQQVTLRCSPKSGHDTVSWYQQALGQGPQFIFQYYEEEERQRGNFPDRFSGHQFPNYSSELNVNALLLGDSALYLCASSLGLAMNTGELFFGEGSRLTVL.

This chain connects TRBV10-2 to TRBJ2-7; 7 nucleotides agree with TRBD1. The CDR3 consists of 14 residues. V was pared by 7 bases and J by 4 bases, with 10 bases of the junction left unmatched. Germline V lookup: CDR1 WSHSY, CDR2 SAAADI. The CDR3, as DNA: TGCGCCAGCAAACAGACAGGGATAAGGTACGAGCAGTACTTC. Amino acids: CASKQTGIRYEQYF.

The chain links TRBV2 to TRBJ2-7; TRBD2 matches 11 bases. The CDR3 consists of 15 residues. V shed 4 bases, J shed 3 bases, and the junction held 5 bases outside the gene matches. CDR1 SNHLY and CDR2 FYNNEI come from the germline V gene. CDR3 sequence: CASSALAGGGYEQYF. The CDR3 bases are TGTGCCAGCAGTGCTTTAGCGGGAGGGGGCTACGAGCAGTACTTC.

With regard to this clone: The same CDR3 arises from other DNA sequences in this sample as well. J is TRBJ1-1 and V is TRBV30, with unresolved D. The V gene lost 0 bases and the J gene lost 5 bases, with 10 bases spanning the gap. CDR1 and CDR2 (germline): GTSNPN, SVGIG (reference sequence). The CDR3 is 13 amino acids. Here the CDR3 reads CAWSVSGGTEAFF. The CDR3 DNA is TGTGCCTGGAGTGTCAGCGGTGGGACTGAAGCTTTCTTT.

This clone has just one count. The chain carries TRBV10-3 and TRBJ2-7; 8 bases map to TRBD2. This CDR3 comprises 12 residues. Germline trimming cut 4 bases from V and 5 bases from J; bases unmatched to any gene: 1. The germline V gene has CDR1 ENHRY and CDR2 SYGVKD. Here the CDR3 reads CAISATSDEQYF. The CDR3 nucleotides read TGTGCCATCAGTGCGACTAGCGACGAGCAGTACTTC.

The gene calls are TRBV7-2 and TRBJ2-1, with unresolved D. The germline V gene encodes CDR1 SGHTA and CDR2 FQGNSA. The V end lost 1 base, the J end lost 8 bases, and 9 bases lay between the germline ends. The CDR3 is 13 amino acids. The CDR3 DNA reads TGTGCCAGCAGCTTAGGTCTAGAGGATGAGCAGTTCTTC. The encoded protein is CASSLGLEDEQFF.

The chain has TRBV7-9 and TRBJ1-1; D perhaps matches TRBD1 (6 bases). Germline assignment: CDR1 SEHNR and CDR2 FQNEAQ (reference sequence). The V and J ends lost 5 bases and 2 bases respectively, with 15 bases between them. The CDR3 consists of 15 residues. CDR3 nucleotides: TGTGCCAGCAGCCCAGGGACACAACGAAACACTGAAGCTTTCTTT. This translates into CASSPGTQRNTEAFF.

CDR3 loop: CASSGGTGVRKLFF. CDR3 nucleotide sequence: TGTGCCAGCAGTGGGGGGACAGGAGTGAGAAAACTGTTTTTT. The rearrangement uses TRBV6-1 and TRBJ1-4, with 8 bases that match TRBD1. The length of the CDR3 is 14 residues. Trimming at V came to 4 bases and at J to 10 bases, leaving 8 bases not matched to a gene. CDR1 is MNHNS, CDR2 SASEGT, per germline.

This clone was seen more than once but under ten times. This sequence joins TRBV2 and TRBJ2-2, with TRBD2 matching 8 bases. CDR3 length: 16 residues. The junction had 10 bases not matched to a gene; V was cut back by 7 bases and J by 3 bases. The germline gives CDR1 SNHLY, CDR2 FYNNEI. CDR3 residues: CASKDSAGGDTGELFF. The CDR3 DNA sequence: TGTGCCAGCAAGGATTCGGCGGGAGGAGACACCGGGGAGCTGTTTTTT.

The chain employs TRBV6-5 and TRBJ1-2; no reliable D call. The V gene's germline CDR1 is MNHEY and CDR2 SVGAGI. V was cut by 2 bases and J by 1 base, with 11 bases left in between. The length of the CDR3 is 15 residues. The chain's CDR3 is CASSYGVNLNYGYTF. The CDR3, as DNA: TGTGCCAGCAGTTACGGAGTGAACCTTAACTATGGCTACACCTTC.

CDR3 nucleotides: TGTGCCAGCAGCCATCACAATGAGCAGTTCTTC. Its translation: CASSHHNEQFF. The chain joins TRBV6-5 to TRBJ2-1; D not certain. The ends were cut back, 6 bases at V and 5 bases at J, with 5 bases in the middle. This CDR3 spans 11 amino acids. Looked up from germline, CDR1 is MNHEY and CDR2 is SVGAGI.

The chain joins TRBV20-1 to TRBJ1-1; D call uncertain. Trimming took 3 bases from V and 8 from J, leaving 7 bases between them. CDR3 length: 10 amino acids. Looked up from germline, CDR1 is DFQATT and CDR2 is SNEGSKA (reference sequence). The CDR3, as DNA: TGCAGTGCTAGCCGAGGGGAAGCTTTCTTT. This codes for CSASRGEAFF.

The gene calls are TRBV19 and TRBJ2-2; 8 bases match TRBD1. The V gene end was trimmed by 3 bases and the J gene end by 7 bases; junction bases not matched to a gene: 13. CDR1 is LNHDA and CDR2 is SQIVND in the germline V gene (reference sequence). The CDR3 extends over 17 amino acids. CDR3 sequence: CASSITQDRVHDGELFF. The CDR3 nucleotides are TGTGCCAGTAGTATTACCCAGGACAGGGTACATGACGGGGAGCTGTTTTTT.

The CDR3 nucleotides are TGTGCCATCAGTGAGTCAAGGTGGGGGACAGGGGGCAAAGATACGCAGTATTTT. Residues: CAISESRWGTGGKDTQYF. The gene calls are TRBV10-3 and TRBJ2-3; 12 bases map to TRBD1. The germline V gene has CDR1 ENHRY and CDR2 SYGVKD. The CDR3 extends over 18 amino acids. Germline trimming cut 0 bases from V and 5 bases from J; bases unmatched to any gene: 9.

The chain has TRBV5-1 and TRBJ1-6, with 7 bases lining up with TRBD1. Germline-derived CDR1 and CDR2 are SGHRS and YFSETQ. V was clipped by 1 base and J by 6 bases; unmatched bases: 7. This CDR3 spans 16 amino acids. The CDR3 DNA reads TGCGCCAGCAGCTTGACCGGGACAGCGCGTAATTCACCCCTCCACTTT. Protein product: CASSLTGTARNSPLHF.

This clone was seen a few times. CDR3 protein: CASLRDSRGYTF. The CDR3 DNA reads as TGTGCCAGCCTCCGGGACAGTCGGGGCTACACCTTC. This sequence joins TRBV6-1 and TRBJ1-2, with 7 bases that match TRBD1. Germline CDR1 and CDR2: MNHNS and SASEGT. V lost 8 bases and J lost 8; bases outside the gene matches: 8. The CDR3 contains 12 residues.

The J gene is TRBJ1-2, the V gene TRBV18, with TRBD1 matching over 9 bases. Looked up from germline, CDR1 is KGHSH and CDR2 is LQKENI. CDR3 size: 15 residues. With 3 bases clipped from V and 0 bases from J, the junction kept 2 bases outside the gene matches. The DNA for the CDR3 is TGTGCCAGCTCACCGGGACAGGGCACTAACTATGGCTACACCTTC. The encoded protein is CASSPGQGTNYGYTF.